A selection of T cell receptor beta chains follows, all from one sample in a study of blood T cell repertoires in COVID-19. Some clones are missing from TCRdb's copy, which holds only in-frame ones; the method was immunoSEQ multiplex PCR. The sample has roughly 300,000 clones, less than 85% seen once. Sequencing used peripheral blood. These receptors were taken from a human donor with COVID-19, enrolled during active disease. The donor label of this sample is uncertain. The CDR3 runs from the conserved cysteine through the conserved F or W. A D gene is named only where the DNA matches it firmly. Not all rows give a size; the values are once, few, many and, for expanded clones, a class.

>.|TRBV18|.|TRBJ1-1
TGTGCCAGCTCACCCTTCGCCTCAGAGAACACTGAAGCTTTCTTT
CASSPFASENTEAFF
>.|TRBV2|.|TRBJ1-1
TGTGCCAGCGCCCAGGGGCATGTGGGGACTGAAGCTTTCTTT
CASAQGHVGTEAFF
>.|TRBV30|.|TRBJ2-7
TGTGCGTTTCAGGGGGGAAGCGAGCAGTACTTC
CAFQGGSEQYF
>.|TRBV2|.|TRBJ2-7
TGTGCCGGTCGCTGGGACACTAACTACGAGCAGTACTTC
CAGRWDTNYEQYF
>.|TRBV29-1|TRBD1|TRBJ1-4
TGCAGCGTCGACGGGACAGGCGAAAAACTGTTTTTT
CSVDGTGEKLFF
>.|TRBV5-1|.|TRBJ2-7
TGCGCCAGCAGCTTGTCGTTCGGGGGTACGGGGGAGCAGTACTTC
CASSLSFGGTGEQYF
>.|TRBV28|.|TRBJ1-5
TGTGCCAGCAGCCCGGCGACAGTTCATAGCAATCAGCCCCAGCATTTT
CASSPATVHSNQPQHF
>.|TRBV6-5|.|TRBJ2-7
TGTGCCAGTACCAGGGATTCTACGGAGCAGTACTTC
CASTRDSTEQYF
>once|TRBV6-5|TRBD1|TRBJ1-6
TGTGCCAGCAGCTGGGACAGCCCAAATAATTCACCCCTCCACTTT
CASSWDSPNNSPLHF
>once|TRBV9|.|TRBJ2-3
TGTGCCAGCAGCGTAGAGGGTAGGGGATGGTCCACAGATACGCAGTATTTT
CASSVEGRGWSTDTQYF
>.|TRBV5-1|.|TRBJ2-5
TGCGCCAGCAGTACTTGGGGGCGGGAGGAGACCCAGTACTTC
CASSTWGREETQYF
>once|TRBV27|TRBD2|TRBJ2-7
TGTGCCAGCAGTCTGAATATAGCGGGGGACTACTCCTACGAGCAGTACTTC
CASSLNIAGDYSYEQYF
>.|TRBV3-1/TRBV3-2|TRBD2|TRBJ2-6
TGTGCCAGCAGCCAAGTACTAGCGGGGCCAGGGACTGGGGCCAACGTCCTGACTTTC
CASSQVLAGPGTGANVLTF
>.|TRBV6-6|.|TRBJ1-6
TGTGCCAGCACGTCTTCGCGGGGGGCGAATTCACCCCTCCACTTT
CASTSSRGANSPLHF
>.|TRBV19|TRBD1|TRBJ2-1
TGTGCCAGTAGTCGGGGACAGAACAATGAGCAGTTCTTC
CASSRGQNNEQFF
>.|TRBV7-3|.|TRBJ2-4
TGTGCCAGCAGCCTCGGGCAGGGAAACATTCAGTACTTC
CASSLGQGNIQYF
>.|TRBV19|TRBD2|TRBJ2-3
TGTGCCAGCAGCGGGACTAGCGGGAGGGGAAATACGCAGTATTTT
CASSGTSGRGNTQYF
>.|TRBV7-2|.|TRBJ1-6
TGTGCCAGCAGCTTAGCGTCGGGAGGGGGAGTTCGTTCACCCCTCCACTTT
CASSLASGGGVRSPLHF
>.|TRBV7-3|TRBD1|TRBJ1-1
TGTGCCAGCAGCCCTAGACAGGGGACGAACAGCACGAAGAACACTGAAGCTTTCTTT
CASSPRQGTNSTKNTEAFF
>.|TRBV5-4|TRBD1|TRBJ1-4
TGTGCCAGCAGCCGAGACAGGGTAGGAGAAAAACTGTTTTTT
CASSRDRVGEKLFF
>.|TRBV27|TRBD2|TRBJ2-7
TGTGCCAGCAGTACCCGACTAGCGGGAGACCACGAGCAGTACTTC
CASSTRLAGDHEQYF
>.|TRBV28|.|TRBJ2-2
TGTGCCAGCAGTTTTTGGAAGGGAACGGGGACCGGGGAGCTGTTTTTT
CASSFWKGTGTGELFF
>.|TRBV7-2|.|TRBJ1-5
TGTGCCAGCAGCTTAGAAACGGATCAGCCCCAGCATTTT
CASSLETDQPQHF
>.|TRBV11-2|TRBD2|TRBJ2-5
TGTGCCAGCAGCTTAGCCTCCATTCCGGGACTAGCTGGGGAGACCCAGTACTTC
CASSLASIPGLAGETQYF
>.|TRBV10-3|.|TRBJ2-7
TGTGCCATCAGTGAACACTCCTACGAGCAGTACTTC
CAISEHSYEQYF
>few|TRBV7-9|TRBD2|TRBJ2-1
TGTGCCAGCAGCTTAACTAGCGGGGGGCGCAATGAGCAGTTCTTC
CASSLTSGGRNEQFF
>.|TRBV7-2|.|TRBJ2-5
TGTGCCAGCAGCTCTCGAGGACTACTCCAAGAGACCCAGTACTTC
CASSSRGLLQETQYF
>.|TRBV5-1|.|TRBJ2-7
TGCGCCAGCAGCACATTTACAGGGAATCCCTACGAGCAGTACTTC
CASSTFTGNPYEQYF
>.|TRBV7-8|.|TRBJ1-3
TGTGCCAGCAACACAGGGTCGTATGGAAACACCATATATTTT
CASNTGSYGNTIYF
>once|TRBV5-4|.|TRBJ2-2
TGTGCCAGCAGCCCCCTACTCTGGTCGGGCACCGGGGAGCTGTTTTTT
CASSPLLWSGTGELFF
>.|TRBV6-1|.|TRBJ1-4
TGTGCCAGCAGTGAAGGGACGGCGGGGGGAAAACTGTTTTTT
CASSEGTAGGKLFF
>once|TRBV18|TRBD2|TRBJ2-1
TGTGCCAGCTCACCACGGAAAGGTTCTAGCGGGTGGGAGCAGTTCTTC
CASSPRKGSSGWEQFF
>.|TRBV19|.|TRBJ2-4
TGTGCCAGTAGTGTAGGTCCGGGACTCCCCGCGTTC
CASSVGPGLPAF
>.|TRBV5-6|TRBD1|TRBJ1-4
TGTGCCAGCAGCTCCGTGGGACAGGGTAATGAAAAACTGTTTTTT
CASSSVGQGNEKLFF
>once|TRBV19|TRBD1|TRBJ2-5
TGTGCCAGTAGTATAAACAGGGGGCAAGAGACCCAGTACTTC
CASSINRGQETQYF
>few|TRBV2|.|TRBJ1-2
TGTGCCAGCAGTGAACGGGGAAGAGGGGGCTACACCTTC
CASSERGRGGYTF
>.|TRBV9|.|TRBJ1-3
TGTGCCAGCAGCGTATCGGCCAGGGAGGACACCATATATTTT
CASSVSAREDTIYF
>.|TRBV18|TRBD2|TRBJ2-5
TGTGCCAGCTCACCAGAGGTAGCGGGAGAGGAGACCCAGTACTTC
CASSPEVAGEETQYF
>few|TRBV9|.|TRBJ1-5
TGTGCCAGCAGCCCGACACCCTTCAGCAATCAGCCCCAGCATTTT
CASSPTPFSNQPQHF
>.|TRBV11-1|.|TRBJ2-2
TGTGCCAGCAGCGAGCTCTCCGGGACGAACACCGGGGAGCTGTTTTTT
CASSELSGTNTGELFF
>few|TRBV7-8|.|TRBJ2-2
TGTGCCAGCAGCTTAATTCGTCCCCGGGTGGCGACCAACACCGGGGAGCTGTTTTTT
CASSLIRPRVATNTGELFF
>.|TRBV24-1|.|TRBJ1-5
TGTGCCACCGGACGCGGGGGTGGCAATCAGCCCCAGCATTTT
CATGRGGGNQPQHF
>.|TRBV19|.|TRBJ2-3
TGTGCCAGTAGTAGCCGGGGTAGCACAGATACGCAGTATTTT
CASSSRGSTDTQYF
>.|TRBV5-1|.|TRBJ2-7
TGCGCCAGCAGCTTGAGGGGGGGCTACGAGCAGTACTTC
CASSLRGGYEQYF